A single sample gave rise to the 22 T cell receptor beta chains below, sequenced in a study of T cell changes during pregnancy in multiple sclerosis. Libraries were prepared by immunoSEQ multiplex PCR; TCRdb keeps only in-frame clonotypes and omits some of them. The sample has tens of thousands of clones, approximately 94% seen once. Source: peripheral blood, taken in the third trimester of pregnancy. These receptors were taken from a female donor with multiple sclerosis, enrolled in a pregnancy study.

The CDR3 is CASSDFSGRPDTQYF. The DNA for the CDR3 is TGTGCCAGTAGTGACTTTAGCGGGAGGCCAGATACGCAGTATTTT. The chain is built from TRBV19 and TRBJ2-3; 10 bases agree with TRBD2. With V trimmed by 5 bases and J by 4 bases, 6 bases remained unmatched. CDR3 length: 15 amino acids. Germline CDR1 is LNHDA and CDR2 is SQIVND (reference sequence).

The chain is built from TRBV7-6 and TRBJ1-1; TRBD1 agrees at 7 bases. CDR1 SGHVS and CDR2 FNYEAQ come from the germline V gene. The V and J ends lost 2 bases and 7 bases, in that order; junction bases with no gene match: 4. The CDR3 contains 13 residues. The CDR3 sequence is CASSLTRQGEAFF. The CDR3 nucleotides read TGTGCCAGCAGCTTAACCCGACAGGGTGAAGCTTTCTTT. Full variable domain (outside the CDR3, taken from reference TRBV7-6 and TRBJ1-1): GAGVSQSPRYKVTKRGQDVALRCDPISGHVSLYWYRQALGQGPEFLTYFNYEAQQDKSGLPNDRFSAERPEGSISTLTIQRTEQRDSAMYRCASSLTRQGEAFFGQGTRLTVV.

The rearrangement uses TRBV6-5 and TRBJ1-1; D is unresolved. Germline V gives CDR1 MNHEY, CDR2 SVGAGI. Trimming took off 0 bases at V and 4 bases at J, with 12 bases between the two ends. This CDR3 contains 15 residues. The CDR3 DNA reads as TGTGCCAGCAGTTACTCGAACCCAGAAACCACTGAAGCTTTCTTT. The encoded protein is CASSYSNPETTEAFF.

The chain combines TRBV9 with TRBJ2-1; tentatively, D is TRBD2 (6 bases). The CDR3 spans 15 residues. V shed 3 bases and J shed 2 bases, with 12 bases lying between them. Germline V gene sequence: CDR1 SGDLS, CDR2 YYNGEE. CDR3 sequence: CASSAGGGPYNEQFF. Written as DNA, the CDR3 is TGTGCCAGCAGCGCCGGGGGTGGCCCCTACAATGAGCAGTTCTTC.

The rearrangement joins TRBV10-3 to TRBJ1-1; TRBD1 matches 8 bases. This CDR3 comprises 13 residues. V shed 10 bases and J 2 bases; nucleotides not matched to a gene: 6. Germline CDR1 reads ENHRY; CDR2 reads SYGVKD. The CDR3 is CATETGVNTEAFF. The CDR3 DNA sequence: TGTGCCACTGAGACAGGGGTAAACACTGAAGCTTTCTTT.

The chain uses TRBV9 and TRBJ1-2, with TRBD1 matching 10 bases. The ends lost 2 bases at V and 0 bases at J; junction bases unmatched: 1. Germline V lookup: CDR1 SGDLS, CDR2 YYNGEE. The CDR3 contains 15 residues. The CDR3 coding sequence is TGTGCCAGCAGCGTTGGACAGGGGGCTAACTATGGCTACACCTTC. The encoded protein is CASSVGQGANYGYTF.

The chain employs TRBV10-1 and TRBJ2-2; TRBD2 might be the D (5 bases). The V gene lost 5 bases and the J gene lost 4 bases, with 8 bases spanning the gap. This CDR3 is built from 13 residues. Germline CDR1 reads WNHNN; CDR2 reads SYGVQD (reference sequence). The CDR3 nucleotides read TGCGCCAGCAGTCCCCGGGGCACCGGGGAGCTGTTTTTT. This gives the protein CASSPRGTGELFF.

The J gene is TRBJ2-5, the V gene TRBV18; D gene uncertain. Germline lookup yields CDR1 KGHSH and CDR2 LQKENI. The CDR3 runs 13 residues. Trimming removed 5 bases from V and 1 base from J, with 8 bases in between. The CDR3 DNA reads TGTGCCAGCTCAGGTGGGCCCCAAGAGACCCAGTACTTC. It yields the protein CASSGGPQETQYF.

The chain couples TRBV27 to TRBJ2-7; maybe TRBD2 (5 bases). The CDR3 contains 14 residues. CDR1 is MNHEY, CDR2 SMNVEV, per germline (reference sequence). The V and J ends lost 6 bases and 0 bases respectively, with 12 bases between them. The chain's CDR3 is CASRAGIRSYEQYF. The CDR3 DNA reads TGTGCCAGCAGGGCCGGGATCCGCTCCTACGAGCAGTACTTC.

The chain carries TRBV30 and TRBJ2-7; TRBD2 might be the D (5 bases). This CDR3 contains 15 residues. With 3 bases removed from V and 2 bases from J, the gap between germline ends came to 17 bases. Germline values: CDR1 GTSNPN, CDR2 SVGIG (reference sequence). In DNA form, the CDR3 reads TGTGCCTGGAGCCTCGAGGGCCGTTTTACCTACGAGCAGTACTTC. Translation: CAWSLEGRFTYEQYF.

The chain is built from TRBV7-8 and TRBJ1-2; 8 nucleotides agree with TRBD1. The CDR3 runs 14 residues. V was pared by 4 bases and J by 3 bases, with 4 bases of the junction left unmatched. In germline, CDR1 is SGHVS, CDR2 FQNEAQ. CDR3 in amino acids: CASSSGTGDYGYTF. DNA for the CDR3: TGTGCCAGCAGCTCCGGGACAGGAGACTATGGCTACACCTTC.

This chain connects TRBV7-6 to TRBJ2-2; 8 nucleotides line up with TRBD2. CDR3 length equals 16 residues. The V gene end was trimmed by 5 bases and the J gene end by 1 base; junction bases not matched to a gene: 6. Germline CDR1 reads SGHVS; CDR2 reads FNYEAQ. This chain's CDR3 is CASSPVAGKNTGELFF. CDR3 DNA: TGTGCCAGCAGCCCTGTAGCGGGGAAGAACACCGGGGAGCTGTTTTTT.

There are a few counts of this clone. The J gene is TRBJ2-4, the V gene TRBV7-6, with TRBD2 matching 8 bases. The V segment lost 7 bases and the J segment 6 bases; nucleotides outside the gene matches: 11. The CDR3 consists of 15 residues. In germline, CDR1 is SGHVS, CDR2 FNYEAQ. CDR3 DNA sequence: TGTGCCAGCACCCCCGGAGCGGGAGTCAGAAACATTCAGTACTTC. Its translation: CASTPGAGVRNIQYF.

CDR3 residues: CAISEKTGGSTDTQYF. CDR3 DNA: TGTGCCATCAGTGAAAAAACAGGGGGTAGCACAGATACGCAGTATTTT. V gene TRBV10-3 combines with J gene TRBJ2-3; TRBD1 matches 8 bases. The CDR3 is 16 amino acids. After removal of 3 bases from V and 0 bases from J, the junction contained 5 bases not matched to a gene. CDR1 is ENHRY and CDR2 is SYGVKD in the germline V gene.

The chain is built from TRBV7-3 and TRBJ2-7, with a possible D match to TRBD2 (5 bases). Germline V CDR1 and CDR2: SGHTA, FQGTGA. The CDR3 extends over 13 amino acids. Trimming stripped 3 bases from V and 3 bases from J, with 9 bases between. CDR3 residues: CASSLGRDYEQYF. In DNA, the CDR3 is TGTGCCAGCAGCTTGGGCCGGGACTACGAGCAGTACTTC.

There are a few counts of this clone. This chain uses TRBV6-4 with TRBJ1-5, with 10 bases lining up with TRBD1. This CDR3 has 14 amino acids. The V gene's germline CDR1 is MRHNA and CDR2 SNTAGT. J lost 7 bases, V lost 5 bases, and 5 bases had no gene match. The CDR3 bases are TGTGCCAGCAGTAGGACAGGGGGTTTGCAGCCCCAGCATTTT. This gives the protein CASSRTGGLQPQHF.

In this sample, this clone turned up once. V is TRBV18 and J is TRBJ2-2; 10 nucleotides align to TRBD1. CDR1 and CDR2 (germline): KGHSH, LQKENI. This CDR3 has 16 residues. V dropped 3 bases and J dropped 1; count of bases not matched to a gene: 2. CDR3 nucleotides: TGTGCCAGCTCACCCCGGGACAGGGGGAACACCGGGGAGCTGTTTTTT. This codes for CASSPRDRGNTGELFF.

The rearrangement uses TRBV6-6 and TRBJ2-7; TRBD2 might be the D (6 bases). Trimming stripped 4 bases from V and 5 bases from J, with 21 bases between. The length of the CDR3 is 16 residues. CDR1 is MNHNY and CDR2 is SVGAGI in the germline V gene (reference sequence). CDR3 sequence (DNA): TGTGCCAGCAGTTCGGCTAGCGAACCCCCGGGGGACGAGCAGTACTTC. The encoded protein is CASSSASEPPGDEQYF.

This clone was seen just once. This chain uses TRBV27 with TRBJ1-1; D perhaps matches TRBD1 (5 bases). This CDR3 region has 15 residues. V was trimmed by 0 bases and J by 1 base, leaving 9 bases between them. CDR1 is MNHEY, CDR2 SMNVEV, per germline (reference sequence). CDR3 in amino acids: CASSLSEGRNTEAFF. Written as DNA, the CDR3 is TGTGCCAGCAGTTTATCGGAGGGACGGAACACTGAAGCTTTCTTT.

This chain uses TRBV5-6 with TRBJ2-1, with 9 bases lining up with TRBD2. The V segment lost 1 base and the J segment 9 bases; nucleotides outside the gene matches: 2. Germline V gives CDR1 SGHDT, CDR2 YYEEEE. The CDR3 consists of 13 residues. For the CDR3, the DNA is TGTGCCAGCAGCTTGTCTAGCGGGGTTGAGCAGTTCTTC. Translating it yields CASSLSSGVEQFF. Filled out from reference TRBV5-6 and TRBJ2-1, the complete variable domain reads DAGVTQSPTHLIKTRGQQVTLRCSPKSGHDTVSWYQQALGQGPQFIFQYYEEEERQRGNFPDRFSGHQFPNYSSELNVNALLLGDSALYLCASSLSSGVEQFFGPGTRLTVL.

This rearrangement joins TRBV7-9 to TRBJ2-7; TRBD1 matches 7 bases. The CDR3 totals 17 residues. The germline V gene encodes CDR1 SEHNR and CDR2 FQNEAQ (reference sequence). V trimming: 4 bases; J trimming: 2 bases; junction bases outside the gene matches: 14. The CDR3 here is CASSSWARDSHTYEQYF. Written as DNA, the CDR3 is TGTGCCAGCAGCTCGTGGGCACGGGACAGCCATACCTACGAGCAGTACTTC.

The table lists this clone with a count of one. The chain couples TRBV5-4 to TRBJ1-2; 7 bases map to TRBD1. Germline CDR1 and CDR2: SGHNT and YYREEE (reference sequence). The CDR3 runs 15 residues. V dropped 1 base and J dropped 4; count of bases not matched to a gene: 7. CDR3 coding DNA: TGTGCCAGCAGCTTGTGGGCAGGGGGTCTCTATGGCTACACCTTC. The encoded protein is CASSLWAGGLYGYTF.